This TCR beta chain was recovered during a study of T-cell reconstitution after alpha-beta-depleted transplantation in children. This CDR3 region has 18 residues. Germline V gene data show CDR1 as LNHDA and CDR2 as SQIVND (reference sequence). Trimming took off 6 bases at V and 0 bases at J, with 21 bases between the two ends. Researchers prepared the TCRbeta library using unique molecular identifiers, the study reports. MiXCR, applied by TCRdb to the PCR reads, yields one record per CDR3 protein. The repertoire holds 200,000 to 250,000 distinct CDR3 sequences, with about 9.5% as singletons. This chain links TRBV19 with TRBJ1-5; a weak D match, TRBD1 (5 bases). The sequencing used PBMCs from the stem cell graft donor, collected from the stem cell graft. The receptor was isolated from a human donor who donated a stem cell graft to a child with acute lymphoblastic leukemia. CDR3 sequence (DNA): TGTGCCAGTAGATCTGGGGCAGGCACCAGAAATAGCAATCAGCCCCAGCATTTT. The encoded protein is CASRSGAGTRNSNQPQHF.